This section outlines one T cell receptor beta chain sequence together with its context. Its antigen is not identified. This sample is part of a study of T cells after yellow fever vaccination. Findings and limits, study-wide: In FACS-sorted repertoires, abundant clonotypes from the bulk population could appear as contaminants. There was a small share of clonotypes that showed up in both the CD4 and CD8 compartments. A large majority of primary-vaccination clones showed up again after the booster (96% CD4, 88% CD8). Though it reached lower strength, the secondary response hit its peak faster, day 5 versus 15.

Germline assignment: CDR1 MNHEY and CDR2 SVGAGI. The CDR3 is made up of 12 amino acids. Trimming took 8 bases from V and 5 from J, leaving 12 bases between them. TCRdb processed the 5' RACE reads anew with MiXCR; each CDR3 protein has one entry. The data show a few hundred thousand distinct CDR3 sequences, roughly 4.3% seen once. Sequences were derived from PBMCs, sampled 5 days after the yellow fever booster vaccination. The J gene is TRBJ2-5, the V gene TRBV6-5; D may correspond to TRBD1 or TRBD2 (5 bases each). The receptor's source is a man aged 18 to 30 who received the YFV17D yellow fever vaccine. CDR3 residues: CASGNWGETQYF. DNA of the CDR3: TGTGCCAGCGGTAATTGGGGGGAGACCCAGTACTTC.